The clone carrying this TCR beta chain appeared many times. Its antigen is currently unknown. Unique molecular identifiers were added to individual cDNA molecules. From the 5' RACE reads, TCRdb called clonotypes with MiXCR, one entry per CDR3 protein. The sample yields fewer than 30,000 distinct CDR3 sequences, about 10% seen once. V was cut by 2 bases and J by 0 bases, with 12 bases left in between. The CDR3 sequence is 16 residues long. In germline, CDR1 is SGHTA, CDR2 FQGNSA. The data originate from a study of early T cells in non-severe SARS-CoV-2 infection. Study summary: Sequenced material consisted of bulk RNA (from unsorted whole blood), and chains were unpaired.

Study-level points and caveats: There was a bias toward anti-spike CD8 responses in VDJdb matching, which missed private and CD4 specificities.

The TCR sequence derives from an adult who was a healthcare worker with PCR-confirmed SARS-CoV-2 infection or an uninfected control (not recorded which). The genes are TRBV7-2 and TRBJ2-3; D uncertain. Material: whole blood. The CDR3 DNA reads as TGTGCCAGCAGCTTATCCGCAGGTGCTAGCACAGATACGCAGTATTTT. It yields the protein CASSLSAGASTDTQYF.